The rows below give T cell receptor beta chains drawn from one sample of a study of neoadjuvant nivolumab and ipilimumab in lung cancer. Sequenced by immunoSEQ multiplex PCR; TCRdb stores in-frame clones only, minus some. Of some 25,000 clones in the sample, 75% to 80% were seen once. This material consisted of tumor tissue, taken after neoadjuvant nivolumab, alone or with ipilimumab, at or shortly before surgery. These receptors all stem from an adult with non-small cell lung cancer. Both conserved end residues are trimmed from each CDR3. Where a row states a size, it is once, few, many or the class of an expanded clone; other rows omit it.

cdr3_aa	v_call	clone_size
ASSLARGLNQPQH	TRBV7-8	-
ASSEPDGPTEAF	TRBV6-1	-
ASSIDRTAQETQY	TRBV7-9	-
AISEAQGEAF	TRBV10-3	few
ASSLVGVEKLF	TRBV11-2	-
ASSQERLSYNEQF	TRBV4-2	-
SVEQGAAQETQY	TRBV29-1	-
ASSLAIKTDTQY	TRBV5-1	-
AWSVGRGLGYT	TRBV30	-
ASSFLHGASGAYEQY	TRBV7-2	-
ASSLRSAGTRTDTQY	TRBV27	-
ASSFPGQGTGYT	TRBV28	-
ASSVGVETQY	TRBV2	medium-sized
ASSPTSGSYNEQF	TRBV7-9	-
ASSASGGNGELF	TRBV2	few
ASSIVAGGYEQY	TRBV19	-
ASSPGVGEQY	TRBV5-1	once
ASSQDGLGQETQY	TRBV4-3	-
ASSQGLAASTDTQY	TRBV14	-
ASSLNGDPSNQPQH	TRBV27	-
ASSQDTLPRSPLH	TRBV4-2	few
ASSLSNQPQH	TRBV18	few
ASSFGYREGQPQH	TRBV7-9	-
ASSLVRTSYNEQF	TRBV5-1	-
ASSLNLNEQF	TRBV5-1	-
ASSNGAPTDTQY	TRBV6-5	once
ASSQNTLSSGNTIY	TRBV4-2	-
ASSLVGSGGQETQY	TRBV7-3	-
ASSGEYNEQF	TRBV5-1	-
ASSDGVGGLDLYEQY	TRBV9	few
SAPGTGSDRELF	TRBV29-1	-
ASSWGTRAYTDTQY	TRBV5-4	-
ASSLTGGNTIY	TRBV5-4	once
ASSQERGARQTQY	TRBV4-3	-
ASSVVASINEQF	TRBV9	once
ASSSGTVLSGANVLT	TRBV7-2	-
ASRQGSLNTEAF	TRBV7-2	-
ASSFGTSDSYEQY	TRBV5-4	-
ASSASLGLGTDTQY	TRBV9	-
ASKGVVNTEAF	TRBV5-1	-
ATSRGMNTEAF	TRBV7-9	-
ASSFSGTLTGELF	TRBV5-6	few
ASSLTGEVKAF	TRBV7-2	few
ASSEAEGITPEAF	TRBV2	-
ASSQGWGRYYGYT	TRBV4-1	-
ASSLLALTGNEQF	TRBV4-1	-
ATSRGLETQY	TRBV15	-
ASSRTGDSPEAF	TRBV18	-
ASSRDSYGYT	TRBV7-2	-
ASSSQGLDTGELF	TRBV5-4	-
AWRRGNNQPQH	TRBV30	-
ASSPSYTQY	TRBV7-2	-
ASSFHTSGGGETQY	TRBV7-9	-
ASSGLAGETQY	TRBV11-3	few
ASSLEGTSTDTQY	TRBV5-8	once
ATSRGGGNTEAF	TRBV15	-
ASSYSGTAADQPQH	TRBV6-5	-
ASSPDVNQPQH	TRBV18	-
ASSVAMGQFTDTQY	TRBV9	once